These 6 T cell receptor beta chains share one sample of origin, sequenced in a study of T cells in Graves' hyperthyroidism and ophthalmopathy. Using RNA transcripts as the source, TCR beta CDR3 regions were amplified. TCR CDR3 regions were first amplified by RT-PCR with HTBI primers. Via MiXCR, TCRdb re-called the multiplex PCR reads, giving one row per CDR3 protein. The sample records some 420,000 distinct CDR3 sequences, approximately 13% being singletons. Material for sequencing was blood. These receptor sequences come from a woman under 30 with Graves' hyperthyroidism.

This clonotype occurred many times. V gene TRBV11-2 combines with J gene TRBJ2-1; TRBD1 agrees at 9 bases. Per the germline V gene, CDR1 is SGHAT and CDR2 is FQNNGV. This CDR3 comprises 15 residues. The ends lost 2 bases at V and 7 bases at J; junction bases unmatched: 6. The CDR3 region has the DNA TGTGCCAGCAGCTTAAGGACAGGGGTGGGGAATGAGCAGTTCTTC. Translating gives CASSLRTGVGNEQFF.

This clonotype was found many times. The chain employs TRBV11-2 and TRBJ2-4, with TRBD1 matching 11 bases. Unmatched junction bases numbered 11, after V lost 3 bases and J lost 1 base. The germline V gene encodes CDR1 SGHAT and CDR2 FQNNGV. CDR3 size: 19 residues. The CDR3 is CASSFGRDRGEAAKNIQYF. The CDR3 DNA reads as TGTGCCAGCAGCTTTGGACGGGACAGGGGGGAGGCTGCCAAAAACATTCAGTACTTC.

This clonotype was seen ten or more times. The chain combines TRBV9 with TRBJ2-3; D is undetermined. CDR1 SGDLS and CDR2 YYNGEE come from the germline V gene. This CDR3 region has 15 residues. Trimming left V 1 base short and J 2 bases short, with 11 bases between. The CDR3 sequence: CASSVQAAITDTQYF. For the CDR3, the DNA is TGTGCCAGCAGCGTACAGGCGGCGATCACAGATACGCAGTATTTT.

The rearrangement links TRBV5-1 to TRBJ2-7; D not certain. Germline V CDR1 and CDR2: SGHRS, YFSETQ. Trimming left V 0 bases short and J 1 base short, with 23 bases between. This CDR3 is built from 19 residues. The chain's CDR3 is CASSLDMPGPQEKSYEQYF. The CDR3 DNA sequence: TGCGCCAGCAGCTTGGACATGCCCGGGCCCCAGGAGAAATCCTACGAGCAGTACTTC.

This clonotype was recorded many times. The DNA for the CDR3 is TGTGCCAGCAGCCATTTACTAGCGGGCCCCTACAATGAGCAGTTCTTC. This gives the protein CASSHLLAGPYNEQFF. The chain has TRBV7-2 and TRBJ2-1, with TRBD2 matching over 9 bases. V lost 5 bases and J lost 2; bases outside the gene matches: 7. This CDR3 is built from 16 residues. The germline V gene encodes CDR1 SGHTA and CDR2 FQGNSA. Looking up the rest from reference TRBV7-2 and TRBJ2-1 gives the full variable domain: GAGVSQSPSNKVTEKGKDVELRCDPISGHTALYWYRQSLGQGLEFLIYFQGNSAPDKSGLPSDRFSAERTGGSVSTLTIQRTQQEDSAVYLCASSHLLAGPYNEQFFGPGTRLTVL.

There are a few counts of this clonotype. The J gene is TRBJ2-7, the V gene TRBV6-1, with D possibly being TRBD2 (5 bases). V lost 6 bases to trimming and J lost 5 bases, with 23 bases between them. The CDR3 totals 16 residues. Germline V gene sequence: CDR1 MNHNS, CDR2 SASEGT. CDR3 DNA sequence: TGTGCCAGCAGCCTCGCCAGTAGCGCCGACCGGCACGAGCAGTACTTC. Translation: CASSLASSADRHEQYF.